The 24 T cell receptor beta chains presented below share a single source sample, sequenced in a study of molecular identifiers for immune sequencing clone quantification. TCRdb used MiXCR to reprocess the PCR reads, holding one entry per CDR3 protein. The sample includes approximately 550,000 distinct CDR3 sequences, roughly 24% of them seen just once. The sample was naive CD8+ T cells from blood, with Jurkat cell RNA spiked in. Specified subset: FACS-sorted CD8+CD4-CCR7+CD45RA+ naive T cells. The receptors come from a human donor in good health. Some libraries in this study had Jurkat cell RNA spiked in.

This clonotype was recorded once. Lacking the conserved final phenylalanine or tryptophan, this CDR3 likely reflects a read error. The CDR3: CAWNAGTGFSETQYL. The CDR3, as DNA: TGTGCCTGGAACGCCGGGACAGGGTTTTCGGAGACCCAGTACCTC. The chain carries TRBV30 and TRBJ2-5; TRBD1 aligns across 9 bases. The V gene's germline CDR1 is GTSNPN and CDR2 SVGIG (reference sequence). The CDR3 consists of 15 residues. J lost 5 bases, V lost 4 bases, and 11 bases had no gene match.

Only a few counts were recorded for this clonotype. The genes are TRBV27 and TRBJ2-7; D is possibly TRBD1 or TRBD2 (5 bases each). Trimming left V 0 bases short and J 1 base short, with 10 bases between. The CDR3 contains 15 residues. Germline V gene lookup returns CDR1 MNHEY and CDR2 SMNVEV (reference sequence). The CDR3 DNA sequence: TGTGCCAGCAGTTTATCCGGGGACGGATCCTACGAGCAGTACTTC. It encodes CASSLSGDGSYEQYF.

Comment on this clonotype: This clone may be a read error of a much larger clone one base away. V is TRBV29-1 and J is TRBJ1-1; TRBD1 matches 8 bases. Germline V lookup: CDR1 SQVTM, CDR2 ANQGSEA. The CDR3 length is 16 residues. The CDR3, as DNA: TGCGGCGTTGCGGGTAGACAGGGGAGTTCGGGGACTGAAGCTTTCTTT. Its protein is CGVAGRQGSSGTEAFF.

Many counts were recorded for this clonotype. The V call is TRBV27, the J call TRBJ1-1; no reliable D call. The V end was cut by 1 base, the J end by 1 base, with 7 bases between. This CDR3 comprises 14 residues. Germline CDR1 MNHEY, CDR2 SMNVEV (reference sequence). The CDR3 loop reads CASSLFWKNTEAFF. In DNA form, the CDR3 reads TGTGCCAGCAGTTTATTTTGGAAGAACACTGAAGCTTTCTTT.

This chain links TRBV5-5 with TRBJ2-3; TRBD1 agrees at 9 bases. The germline V gene encodes CDR1 SGHKS and CDR2 YYEKEE (reference sequence). This CDR3 spans 18 amino acids. V shed 0 bases, J shed 3 bases, and the junction held 11 bases outside the gene matches. CDR3 DNA: TGTGCCAGCAGCTTGGTATACAGGGGGCTCGAGGAAACAGATACGCAGTATTTT. As protein: CASSLVYRGLEETDTQYF. Full variable domain (rest looked up from reference TRBV5-5 and TRBJ2-3): DAGVTQSPTHLIKTRGQQVTLRCSPISGHKSVSWYQQVLGQGPQFIFQYYEKEERGRGNFPDRFSARQFPNYSSELNVNALLLGDSALYLCASSLVYRGLEETDTQYFGPGTRLTVL.

Many counts were recorded for this clonotype. The chain uses TRBV4-3 and TRBJ2-2; no clear D. This CDR3 has 12 amino acids. Germline CDR1 and CDR2: LGHNA and YSLEER. With 3 bases removed from V and 8 bases from J, the gap between germline ends came to 7 bases. The CDR3 nucleotides read TGCGCCAGCAGCCATAATGCAGGGGAGCTGTTTTTT. It translates to CASSHNAGELFF.

Worth noting for this clonotype: A much larger clone sits a single nucleotide away, making a read error possible. The conserved phenylalanine or tryptophan normally closing the CDR3 is absent here, so this likely arose from a read error. The chain couples TRBV20-1 to TRBJ1-1; 7 bases are shared with TRBD1. With 3 bases clipped from V and 0 bases from J, the junction kept 10 bases outside the gene matches. Germline V lookup: CDR1 DFQATT, CDR2 SNEGSKA (reference sequence). The CDR3 spans 16 residues. The CDR3 sequence: CSASTSDRVLNTEAFV. The CDR3 DNA sequence: TGCAGTGCTAGCACATCTGACAGGGTCTTGAACACTGAAGCTTTCGTT.

The V call is TRBV7-9, the J call TRBJ2-7; D unclear. V was pared by 2 bases and J by 2 bases, with 10 bases between. The CDR3 contains 14 residues. The germline CDR1 and CDR2 sequences are SEHNR and FQNEAQ (reference sequence). The CDR3 DNA reads as TGTGCCAGCAGCTTAATTCGGGTGCCCTACGAGCAGTACTTC. Protein: CASSLIRVPYEQYF.

This clonotype was seen only a few times. The chain is built from TRBV27 and TRBJ1-5, with a tentative D call TRBD1 (5 bases). CDR1 and CDR2 from the germline V gene are MNHEY and SMNVEV (reference sequence). V lost 3 bases and J 4 bases, leaving 10 bases between the germline ends. The CDR3 covers 14 residues. The CDR3 here is CASSFRAENQPQHF. CDR3 bases: TGTGCCAGCAGTTTCAGGGCTGAGAATCAGCCCCAGCATTTT.

A few counts support this clonotype. This sequence joins TRBV7-9 and TRBJ2-6; D uncertain. CDR3 length: 17 residues. Germline V gives CDR1 SEHNR, CDR2 FQNEAQ (reference sequence). V dropped 3 bases and J dropped 0 bases, with 12 bases sitting between them. In DNA form, the CDR3 reads TGTGCCAGCAGCTTGGCCGCTTTTTACTCTGGGGCCAACGTCCTGACTTTC. Protein sequence: CASSLAAFYSGANVLTF.

This clonotype showed up many times. V and J are TRBV3-1 and TRBJ2-5; D gene unclear. This CDR3 comprises 14 residues. V dropped 0 bases and J dropped 4 bases, with 9 bases sitting between them. CDR1 and CDR2 (germline): LGHDT, YNNKEL (reference sequence). The CDR3 DNA follows: TGTGCCAGCAGCCAAGAAAGAGGTCGAGAGACCCAGTACTTC. This translates into CASSQERGRETQYF.

A remark on this clonotype: Sequence at one end of the junction differs from germline and may be a read error. The J gene is TRBJ2-7, the V gene TRBV7-2; D remains ambiguous. Germline V gene sequence: CDR1 SGHTA, CDR2 FQGNSA. The CDR3 has 11 residues. CDR3 region: CASSPSYERYF. CDR3 DNA sequence: TGTGCCAGCAGCCCTTCATACGAGCGGTACTTC.

This clonotype was counted a few times. The rearrangement links TRBV10-2 to TRBJ2-7; no clear D. The CDR3 totals 13 residues. V lost 4 bases and J 2 bases, leaving 9 bases between the germline ends. The germline CDR1 and CDR2 sequences are WSHSY and SAAADI. This CDR3 is CASSAGRTYEQYF. DNA for the CDR3: TGCGCCAGCAGTGCCGGCAGAACCTACGAGCAGTACTTC.

This chain uses TRBV28 with TRBJ1-4; D is undetermined. Germline CDR1 reads MDHEN; CDR2 reads SYDVKM. CDR3 size: 13 residues. V lost 3 bases and J 8 bases, leaving 10 bases between the germline ends. CDR3 bases: TGTGCCAGCAGTTTCAGAGGCGGGGAAAAACTGTTTTTT. This encodes CASSFRGGEKLFF. The entire variable domain, with the rest obtained from reference TRBV28 and TRBJ1-4, is as follows: DVKVTQSSRYLVKRTGEKVFLECVQDMDHENMFWYRQDPGLGLRLIYFSYDVKMKEKGDIPEGYSVSREKKERFSLILESASTNQTSMYLCASSFRGGEKLFFGSGTQLSVL.

The J gene is TRBJ2-5, the V gene TRBV12-3 or TRBV12-4, with D tentatively TRBD1 or TRBD2 (6 bases each). V was shortened by 8 bases and J by 1 base, with 11 bases between the two germline ends. This CDR3 region has 13 residues. This CDR3 reads CASRGPLQETQYF. The CDR3 DNA follows: TGTGCCAGCCGGGGGCCGCTCCAAGAGACCCAGTACTTC.

The CDR3 loop reads CASSPRFRGPLNTEAFF. The CDR3 nucleotides are TGCGCCAGCAGCCCCCGTTTCCGGGGCCCCTTGAACACTGAAGCTTTCTTT. The gene calls are TRBV4-1 and TRBJ1-1, with a weak D call TRBD1 (5 bases). Germline CDR1 and CDR2: MGHRA and YSYEKL. This CDR3 has 17 amino acids. V was shortened by 4 bases and J by 0 bases, with 18 bases between the two germline ends.

This clonotype has more than one count but fewer than ten. V gene TRBV12-5 combines with J gene TRBJ1-2, with 7 bases identical to TRBD1. The CDR3 totals 15 residues. Germline values: CDR1 LGHNT, CDR2 FRNRAP. V trimming: 1 base; J trimming: 5 bases; junction bases outside the gene matches: 7. The CDR3 sequence is CASGLDGDRMYGYTF. CDR3 in DNA: TGTGCTAGTGGTTTGGACGGGGACAGAATGTATGGCTACACCTTC.

This clonotype showed up many times. The V and J genes are TRBV7-9 and TRBJ1-1, with 9 bases fitting TRBD1. The CDR3 contains 14 residues. CDR1 is SEHNR and CDR2 is FQNEAQ in the germline V gene (reference sequence). V dropped 5 bases and J dropped 4; count of bases not matched to a gene: 5. The CDR3 coding sequence is TGTGCCAGCAGCACGGGACAGGGTATCACTGAAGCTTTCTTT. It codes for CASSTGQGITEAFF.

The chain is built from TRBV4-1 and TRBJ2-3, with D possibly being TRBD2 (6 bases). V lost 4 bases and J 4 bases, leaving 24 bases between the germline ends. Per the germline V gene, CDR1 is MGHRA and CDR2 is YSYEKL. The CDR3 extends over 18 amino acids. CDR3 DNA: TGCGCCAGCAGCCCCGAGGTCAGTGGCGGGATGTACTCAGATACGCAGTATTTT. Amino acids: CASSPEVSGGMYSDTQYF.

There are many counts of this clonotype. The chain employs TRBV21-1 and TRBJ1-1; TRBD1 is the table's D call and was not checked against the DNA. TRBV21-1 is reported as a pseudogene. The CDR3 sequence is 14 residues long. DNA for the CDR3: TGTGCCAGCACCTCCAGGGGGATGAACACTGAAGCTTTCTTT. It encodes CASTSRGMNTEAFF.

V and J are TRBV7-8 and TRBJ2-1, with D tentatively TRBD1 (7 bases). This CDR3 has 13 amino acids. CDR1 and CDR2 (germline): SGHVS, FQNEAQ. V was pared by 7 bases and J by 8 bases, with 15 bases between. CDR3 coding DNA: TGTGCCAGCATGCCCAGGGGGGTCGATGAGCAGTTCTTC. Its protein product is CASMPRGVDEQFF.

This clonotype was seen repeatedly, ten times or more. The chain combines TRBV5-6 with TRBJ2-7, with D maybe TRBD1 (5 bases). Looked up from germline, CDR1 is SGHDT and CDR2 is YYEEEE. This CDR3 contains 12 residues. Trimming pared 4 bases from V and 4 bases from J, leaving 9 bases between. CDR3 sequence reads: CASSPRQYEQYF. The CDR3 nucleotides are TGTGCCAGCAGCCCGCGACAGTACGAGCAGTACTTC.

The chain links TRBV27 to TRBJ2-7, with TRBD1 as a possible D gene (6 bases). The CDR3 contains 15 residues. The V end was cut by 2 bases, the J end by 4 bases, with 15 bases between. In germline, CDR1 is MNHEY, CDR2 SMNVEV (reference sequence). The CDR3, as DNA: TGTGCCAGCAGTTTAAGAAGCGGACAGATGTACGAGCAGTACTTC. This sequence encodes CASSLRSGQMYEQYF.

To note about this clonotype: Given a much more abundant clone one base away, this may be a read error. V usage is TRBV7-2 and J usage is TRBJ1-3; D is perhaps TRBD1 (5 bases). The CDR3 is 14 residues long. Germline assignment: CDR1 SGHTA and CDR2 FQGNSA. Trimming removed 8 bases at V and 2 bases at J, with 13 bases between. CDR3 DNA sequence: TGTGCCAGCGGCTGGGGGGGTCCTGGAAACACCATATATTTT. It translates to CASGWGGPGNTIYF.